The present TCR beta chain was sequenced within a study of Tregs in tolerant kidney transplant recipients. Whole-study findings and limits: Biological reproducibility was not directly addressed, but technical replication error appeared minimal. Activated donor B cell expansion appeared to reveal the most relevant donor-specific TCRbeta repertoire.

Related graft donors supplied nonmyeloablative bone marrow transplants, and mixed chimerism was transient. Thawed PBMCs were FACS-sorted into unstimulated CD4+CD25+CD127- regulatory T cells, CD4+CD25- non-regulatory cells, CD4 and CD8 cells. The data were produced by immunoSEQ multiplex PCR, yet TCRdb's version contains in-frame clones alone and is incomplete. This sample has about 64,000 clones, with 80% to 90% found just once. As to this clone: Its antigen is undetermined.

The CDR3 extends over 16 amino acids. J was trimmed by 8 bases and V by 4 bases; bases with no gene match: 13. Germline V CDR1 and CDR2: SGHTA, FQGNSA. The TCR sequence derives from a human patient who received a combined kidney and bone marrow transplant. The T cells may come from the graft donor. This sample comprised CD4+ T cells from blood (PBMCs), obtained 6 months after the transplant. The chain is built from TRBV7-2 and TRBJ1-2; 10 positions agree with TRBD1. The CDR3 DNA sequence: TGTGCCAGCAGCTCAACCTTGGGACAGGGGATTGGGGGCTACACCTTC. Translation: CASSSTLGQGIGGYTF.